The rows below give T cell receptor beta chains drawn from one sample of a study of T-cell memory formation after mild COVID-19. TCRdb called the 5' RACE reads again in MiXCR, with one record for every CDR3 protein. The sample lists about 340,000 distinct CDR3 sequences, 15% to 20% seen once, with 20% to 25% in the top ten. The sample comprised PBMCs or a T cell subset sorted from them (not recorded which). The receptor set was obtained from a man younger than 35 who had mild COVID-19 (a few samples of this study predate the infection). Cell type and time point are not known. Each CDR3 is given with its conserved first and last residue. The D gene is left open where the match is weak. Clone size appears in some rows only: once, few, many, or a class for an expanded clone.

>TRBJ2-7|TRBV7-2|-|few
TGTGCCAGCAGCCCGGGGGGCGCAGGGAGTGCCTACGAGCAGTACTTC
CASSPGGAGSAYEQYF
>TRBJ2-4|TRBV19|-|-
TGTGCCAGTAGTATCGAGGGGTACATTCAGTACTTC
CASSIEGYIQYF
>TRBJ2-7|TRBV6-1|-|-
TGTGCCAGCAGCCGAATAGGGAACGAGCAGTACTTC
CASSRIGNEQYF
>TRBJ1-1|TRBV29-1|TRBD1|few
TGCAGCGCTGAGGACAGGGACACTGAAGCTTTCTTT
CSAEDRDTEAFF
>TRBJ2-2|TRBV4-2|-|-
TGTGCCAGCAGCCAAGAGACCCGGGCCCACACCGGGGAGCTGTTTTTT
CASSQETRAHTGELFF
>TRBJ2-3|TRBV7-9|TRBD2|few
TGTGCCAGCAGCTTAAAAAGCGGGGGGGCCTCAGATACGCAGTATTTT
CASSLKSGGASDTQYF
>TRBJ2-5|TRBV28|-|-
TGTGCCAGCAGTCCGTTCGGGGGTTCGAAGACCCAGTACTTC
CASSPFGGSKTQYF
>TRBJ1-1|TRBV18|-|-
TGTGCCAGCTCAGCTACTCGACAGGACACTGAAGCTTTCTTT
CASSATRQDTEAFF
>TRBJ1-2|TRBV29-1|-|few
TGCAGCGTTGACAGGGAAGACTATGGCTACACCTTC
CSVDREDYGYTF
>TRBJ1-1|TRBV5-1|-|-
TGCGCCAGCAGCCCAACCTTAAGTGTCAGGGGTGAAGCTTTCTTT
CASSPTLSVRGEAFF
>TRBJ1-2|TRBV19|-|-
TGTGCCAGTGGCGGGGGCCGCTATGGCTACACCTTC
CASGGGRYGYTF
>TRBJ1-1|TRBV7-2|-|-
TGTGCCAGCAGCTTAGATTCCGGGGCTGAAGCTTTCTTT
CASSLDSGAEAFF
>TRBJ2-2|TRBV7-2|-|few
TGTGCCAGCAGCTTAGTTATCGCGAACACCGGGGAGCTGTTTTTT
CASSLVIANTGELFF
>TRBJ1-4|TRBV6-1|-|once
TGTGCCTCCCAGGAGCGGCCTACAACTAATGAAAAACTGTTTTTT
CASQERPTTNEKLFF
>TRBJ1-4|TRBV28|-|-
TGTGCCAGCAGCTCACCGGGGGGGCAACTGTTTTTT
CASSSPGGQLFF
>TRBJ2-4|TRBV4-3|-|few
TGCGCCAGCAGCCAAGGCACCTTCGCGGCCAAAAACATTCAGTACTTC
CASSQGTFAAKNIQYF
>TRBJ1-5|TRBV12-3/TRBV12-4|-|-
TGTGCCAGCAGTTTAGGGGGGACGGTCAATCAGCCCCAGCATTTT
CASSLGGTVNQPQHF
>TRBJ2-1|TRBV7-8|-|-
TGTGCCAGCAGCGCGTACCGGGACGCTCAGGGTGAGCAGTTCTTC
CASSAYRDAQGEQFF
>TRBJ2-2|TRBV28|-|few
TGTGCCAGCAGTTTATGGACTGCGGGGCGCGGGGAGCTGTTTTTT
CASSLWTAGRGELFF
>TRBJ2-2|TRBV7-2|-|few
TGTGCCAGCAGCTTAGCGAATTTCAGGGCCCGAGCCGGGGAGCTGTTTTTT
CASSLANFRARAGELFF
>TRBJ2-1|TRBV12-3/TRBV12-4|-|few
TGTGCCAGCAGTCCCCTCTGGGGAAGCCCGAATGAGCAGTTCTTC
CASSPLWGSPNEQFF
>TRBJ2-1|TRBV2|TRBD2|few
TGTGCCAGCAGGGGGACTAGCGGGGGGAGTGAGCAGTTCTTC
CASRGTSGGSEQFF
>TRBJ2-5|TRBV11-2|TRBD1|many
TGTGCCAGCAGCTTAGGACAGGGGAGGGAGACCCAGTACTTC
CASSLGQGRETQYF
>TRBJ2-5|TRBV12-3/TRBV12-4|TRBD2|few
TGTGCCAGCAGTTCACAGCGGGGTATTCAGGAGACCCAGTACTTC
CASSSQRGIQETQYF
>TRBJ2-3|TRBV2|-|-
TGTGCCGCCAGGTGGGCGCACTTTGGGGCAGATACGCAGTATTTT
CAARWAHFGADTQYF
>TRBJ1-2|TRBV3-1|-|few
TGTGCCAGCAGCCAAGGGGTTAGCGGAGGTTTCTATGGCTACACCTTC
CASSQGVSGGFYGYTF
>TRBJ2-4|TRBV6-5|-|-
TGTGCCAGCAGTTCTGGGAGCTTTTTGGCCAAAAACATTCAGTACTTC
CASSSGSFLAKNIQYF
>TRBJ2-3|TRBV5-1|TRBD2|-
TGCGCCAGCAGCTTTAGGCGGGGGGTCACAGATACGCAGTATTTT
CASSFRRGVTDTQYF
>TRBJ2-3|TRBV27|-|-
TGTGCCAGCAGTCCCCAGGGGCTACCGGATACGCAGTATTTT
CASSPQGLPDTQYF
>TRBJ2-7|TRBV4-2|-|few
TGTGCCAGCAGCCAAGACGGGCTCCTGGGCTCCTACGAGCAGTACTTC
CASSQDGLLGSYEQYF
>TRBJ1-6|TRBV3-1|-|-
TGTGCCAGCAGCCAAGGATTTCCACCCCTCCACTTT
CASSQGFPPLHF
>TRBJ2-1|TRBV7-3|TRBD1|few
TGTGCCAGCAGCTTTGGGACAGGGGAGCGCAATGAGCAGTTCTTC
CASSFGTGERNEQFF
>TRBJ2-3|TRBV7-2|-|many
TGTGCCAGCAGCTTAGGGGCACCTAGCACAGATACGCAGTATTTT
CASSLGAPSTDTQYF
>TRBJ2-7|TRBV6-2/TRBV6-3|-|-
TGTGCCAGCAGTTCCAGGACCTACGAGCAGTACTTC
CASSSRTYEQYF
>TRBJ2-2|TRBV19|-|once
TGTGCCAGTAGTATAGATGCTAACACCGGGGAGCTGTTTTTT
CASSIDANTGELFF
>TRBJ2-5|TRBV7-9|-|few
TGTGCCAGCAGCTTGCTAGGACACCTAAGGGTGGAGACCCAGTACTTC
CASSLLGHLRVETQYF
>TRBJ1-2|TRBV28|TRBD1|-
TGTGCCAGCAGAGAGGGACAGGGTAGGGGCTACACCTTC
CASREGQGRGYTF
>TRBJ1-1|TRBV7-2|TRBD1|-
TGTGCCAGCAGCTTGTTTCGGACAGGGAGTTCTGAAGCTTTCTTT
CASSLFRTGSSEAFF
>TRBJ2-3|TRBV7-9|-|-
TGTGCCAGCAGCTTAGTGCGGGGCGTAGCAGATACGCAGTATTTT
CASSLVRGVADTQYF